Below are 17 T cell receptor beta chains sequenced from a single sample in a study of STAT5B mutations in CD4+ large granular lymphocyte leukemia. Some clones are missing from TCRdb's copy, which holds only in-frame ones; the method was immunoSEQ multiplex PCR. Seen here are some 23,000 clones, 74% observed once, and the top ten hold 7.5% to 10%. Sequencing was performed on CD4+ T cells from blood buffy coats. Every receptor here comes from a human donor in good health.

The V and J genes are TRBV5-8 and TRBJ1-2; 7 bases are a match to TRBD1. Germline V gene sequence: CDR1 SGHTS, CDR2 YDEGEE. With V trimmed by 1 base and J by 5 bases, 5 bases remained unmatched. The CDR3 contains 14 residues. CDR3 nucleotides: TGTGCCAGCAGCTTGTATTCAGGGGGATATGGCTACACCTTC. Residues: CASSLYSGGYGYTF.

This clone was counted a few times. CDR3 nucleotide sequence: TGTGCCAGCAGCGTAGACCCTTGGACAGGCTCTGGAAACACCATATATTTT. Amino acid sequence: CASSVDPWTGSGNTIYF. This rearrangement joins TRBV9 to TRBJ1-3; 7 nucleotides line up with TRBD1. Germline lookup yields CDR1 SGDLS and CDR2 YYNGEE. Losses at the gene ends were 0 bases for V and 0 bases for J; bases not matched to a gene: 6. The CDR3 length is 17 residues.

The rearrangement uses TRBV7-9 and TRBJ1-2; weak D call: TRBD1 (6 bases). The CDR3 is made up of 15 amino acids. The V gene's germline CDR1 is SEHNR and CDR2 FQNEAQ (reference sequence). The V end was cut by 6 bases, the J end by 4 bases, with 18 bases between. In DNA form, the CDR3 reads TGTGCCAGCAGTTCGGACGCCCCCAGGGGCTATGGCTACACCTTC. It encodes CASSSDAPRGYGYTF. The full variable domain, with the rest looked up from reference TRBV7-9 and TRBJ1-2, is DTGVSQNPRHKITKRGQNVTFRCDPISEHNRLYWYRQTLGQGPEFLTYFQNEAQLEKSRLLSDRFSAERPKGSFSTLEIQRTEQGDSAMYLCASSSDAPRGYGYTFGSGTRLTVV.

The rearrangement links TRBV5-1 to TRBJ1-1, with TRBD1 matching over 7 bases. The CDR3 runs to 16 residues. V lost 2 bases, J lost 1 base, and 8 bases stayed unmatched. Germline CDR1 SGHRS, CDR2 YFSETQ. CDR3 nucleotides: TGCGCCAGCAGCTTACGACAGGGAGGAAGGAACACTGAAGCTTTCTTT. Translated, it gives CASSLRQGGRNTEAFF.

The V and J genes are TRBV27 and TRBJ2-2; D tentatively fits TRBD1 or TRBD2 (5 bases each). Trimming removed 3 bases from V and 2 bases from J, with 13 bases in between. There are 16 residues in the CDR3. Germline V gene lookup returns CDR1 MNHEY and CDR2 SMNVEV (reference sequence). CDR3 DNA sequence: TGTGCCAGCAGTTTCTCCGGGACGGCAAACACCGGGGAGCTGTTTTTT. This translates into CASSFSGTANTGELFF.

The CDR3 here is CASSPGLAGRTDTQYF. CDR3 bases: TGTGCCAGCAGTCCGGGACTAGCGGGACGCACAGATACGCAGTATTTT. The rearrangement joins TRBV2 to TRBJ2-3; TRBD2 matches 13 bases. Losses at the gene ends were 5 bases for V and 1 base for J; bases not matched to a gene: 3. This CDR3 has 16 amino acids. Germline CDR1 SNHLY, CDR2 FYNNEI.

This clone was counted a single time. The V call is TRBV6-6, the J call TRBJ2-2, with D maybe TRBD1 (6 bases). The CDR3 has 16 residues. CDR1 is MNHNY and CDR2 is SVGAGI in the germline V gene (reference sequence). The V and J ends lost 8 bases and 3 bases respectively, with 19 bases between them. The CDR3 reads CASHADKGVYTGELFF. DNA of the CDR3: TGTGCCAGCCACGCCGATAAGGGGGTTTACACCGGGGAGCTGTTTTTT.

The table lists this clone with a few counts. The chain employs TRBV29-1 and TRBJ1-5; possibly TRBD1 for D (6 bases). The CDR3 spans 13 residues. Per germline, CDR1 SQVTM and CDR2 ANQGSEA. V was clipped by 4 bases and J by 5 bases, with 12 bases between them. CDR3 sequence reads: CSVVLQGDQPQHF. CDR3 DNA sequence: TGCAGCGTTGTCTTACAGGGCGATCAGCCCCAGCATTTT.

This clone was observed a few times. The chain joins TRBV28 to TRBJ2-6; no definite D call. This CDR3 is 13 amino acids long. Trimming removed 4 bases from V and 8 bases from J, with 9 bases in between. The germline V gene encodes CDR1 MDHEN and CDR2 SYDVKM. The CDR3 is CASSYSISNVLTF. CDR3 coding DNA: TGTGCCAGCAGTTACTCGATCTCCAACGTCCTGACTTTC.

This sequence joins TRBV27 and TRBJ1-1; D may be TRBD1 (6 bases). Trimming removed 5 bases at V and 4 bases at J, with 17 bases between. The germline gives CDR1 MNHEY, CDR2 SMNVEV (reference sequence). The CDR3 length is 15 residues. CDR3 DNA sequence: TGTGCCAGCAGTCCAACGAGAGGGGGGTCCACTGAAGCTTTCTTT. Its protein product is CASSPTRGGSTEAFF.

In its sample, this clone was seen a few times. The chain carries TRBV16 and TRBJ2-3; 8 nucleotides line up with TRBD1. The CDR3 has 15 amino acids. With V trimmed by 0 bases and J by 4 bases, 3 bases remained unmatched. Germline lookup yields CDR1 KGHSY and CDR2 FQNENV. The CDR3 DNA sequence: TGTGCCAGCAGCCAATCCAGGGGGCACCCAGATACGCAGTATTTT. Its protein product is CASSQSRGHPDTQYF.

The CDR3 DNA sequence: TGTGCCTGGAGCCATTGGAGCTCCTACAATGAGCAGTTCTTC. Its protein product is CAWSHWSSYNEQFF. This chain uses TRBV30 with TRBJ2-1; no firm D call. V lost 3 bases to trimming and J lost 0 bases, with 9 bases between them. Germline V gene sequence: CDR1 GTSNPN, CDR2 SVGIG (reference sequence). The CDR3 runs to 14 residues.

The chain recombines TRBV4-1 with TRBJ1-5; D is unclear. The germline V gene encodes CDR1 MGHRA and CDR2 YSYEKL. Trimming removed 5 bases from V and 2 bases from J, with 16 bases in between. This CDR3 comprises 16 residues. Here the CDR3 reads CASSFRLSGGNQPQHF. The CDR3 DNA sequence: TGCGCCAGCAGCTTTCGACTCTCCGGAGGCAATCAGCCCCAGCATTTT.

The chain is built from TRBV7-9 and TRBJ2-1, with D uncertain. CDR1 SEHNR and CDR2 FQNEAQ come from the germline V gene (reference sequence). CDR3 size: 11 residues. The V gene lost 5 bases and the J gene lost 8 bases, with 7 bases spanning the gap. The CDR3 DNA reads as TGTGCCAGCAGCCCCGAATATGAGCAGTTCTTC. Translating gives CASSPEYEQFF.

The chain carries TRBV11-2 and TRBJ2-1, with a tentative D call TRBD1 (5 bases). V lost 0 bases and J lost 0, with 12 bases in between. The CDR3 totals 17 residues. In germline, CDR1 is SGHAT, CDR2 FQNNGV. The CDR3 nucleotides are TGTGCCAGCAGCTTAGATTGGGGCCGGAGCTCCTACAATGAGCAGTTCTTC. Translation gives CASSLDWGRSSYNEQFF.

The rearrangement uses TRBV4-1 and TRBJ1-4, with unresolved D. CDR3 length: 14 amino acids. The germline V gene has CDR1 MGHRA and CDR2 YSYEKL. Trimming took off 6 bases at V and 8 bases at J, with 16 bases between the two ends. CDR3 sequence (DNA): TGCGCCAGCAGTCCAGTCACGCCTAGAGAAAAACTGTTTTTT. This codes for CASSPVTPREKLFF.

CDR3 amino acids: CASSLWGTGDPYGYTF. The CDR3 coding sequence is TGTGCCAGCAGCTTGTGGGGGACAGGGGATCCCTATGGCTACACCTTC. This chain connects TRBV5-6 to TRBJ1-2, with TRBD1 identical over 10 bases. J was trimmed by 4 bases and V by 1 base; bases with no gene match: 7. Germline V gives CDR1 SGHDT, CDR2 YYEEEE. The CDR3 totals 16 residues.